The 22 T cell receptor beta chains reported below all come from one sample, sequenced in a study of blood T cell repertoires in COVID-19 (dated by TCRdb to 2020 to 2021). The method was the immunoSEQ multiplex PCR assay. Drawn from immuneACCESS, this table holds only the in-frame rearrangements with V and J called that TCRdb kept. Clones are partly lost; checked studies trace under half to an unresolved V gene and leave the rest unexplained. The sample yields under 200,000 clones; approximately 84% were counted once. The top ten constitute about 5.8% of the sample. Sequenced input: peripheral blood. The receptors originated from a woman in her forties or fifties with COVID-19, enrolled during active disease.

The chain has TRBV3-1 (or the pseudogene TRBV3-2) and TRBJ2-3, with 13 bases matching TRBD2. The CDR3 is 17 residues long. CDR1 LGHDT and CDR2 YNNKEL come from the germline V gene (reference sequence). With 6 bases clipped from V and 1 base from J, the junction kept 7 bases outside the gene matches. CDR3 region: CASSSSGTSGGTDTQYF. The CDR3 DNA follows: TGTGCCAGCAGTAGTTCCGGGACTAGCGGGGGCACAGATACGCAGTATTTT.

This clone occurred a few times. The chain employs TRBV29-1 and TRBJ1-1; TRBD1 is a possible D gene (6 bases). The CDR3 runs to 15 residues. CDR1 and CDR2 (germline): SQVTM, ANQGSEA. Trimming shortened V by 4 bases and J by 3 bases, and 18 bases separated the two germline ends. Here the CDR3 reads CSVGGVGRGYTEAFF. For the CDR3, the DNA is TGCAGCGTTGGAGGAGTCGGCAGGGGATACACTGAAGCTTTCTTT.

V and J are TRBV28 and TRBJ1-2, with 8 nucleotides matching TRBD1. CDR1 is MDHEN and CDR2 is SYDVKM in the germline V gene. There are 14 residues in the CDR3. Trimming took 5 bases from V and 7 from J; bases not matched to a gene: 9. The CDR3 region is CASSPLGRGPGYTF. CDR3 DNA sequence: TGTGCCAGCAGTCCCCTCGGCAGGGGGCCTGGCTACACCTTC.

The V gene is TRBV5-4, the J gene TRBJ2-7; 13 bases are shared with TRBD2. The CDR3 loop spans 17 amino acids. J gave up 0 bases and V 7 bases, and 10 bases lay outside the gene matches. From germline, CDR1 is SGHNT and CDR2 YYREEE (reference sequence). The DNA for the CDR3 is TGTGCCAGCGGACCGACTAGCGGGGGGCCAAGCTCCTACGAGCAGTACTTC. It specifies CASGPTSGGPSSYEQYF.

This clone was picked up a small number of times. The rearrangement links TRBV12-5 to TRBJ1-3; the D gene is possibly TRBD1 (6 bases). Deletions cut 7 bases from V and 4 bases from J, with 20 bases between. Germline V lookup: CDR1 LGHNT, CDR2 FRNRAP. This CDR3 is 16 amino acids long. CDR3 amino acids: CASAFLSGQPGNTIYF. The CDR3 coding sequence is TGTGCTAGTGCTTTCCTATCCGGACAGCCCGGAAACACCATATATTTT. The full variable domain, completed using reference TRBV12-5 and TRBJ1-3, is DARVTQTPRHKVTEMGQEVTMRCQPILGHNTVFWYRQTMMQGLELLAYFRNRAPLDDSGMPKDRFSAEMPDATLATLKIQPSEPRDSAVYFCASAFLSGQPGNTIYFGEGSWLTVV.

V and J are TRBV11-1 and TRBJ2-1; TRBD2 might be the D (5 bases). This CDR3 has 14 residues. V was trimmed by 5 bases and J by 1 base, leaving 9 bases between them. Germline loops: CDR1 SGHAT, CDR2 FQDESV (reference sequence). In DNA, the CDR3 is TGTGCCAGCAGCCCGGACTCTTCCTACAATGAGCAGTTCTTC. Translation gives CASSPDSSYNEQFF.

The chain links TRBV18 to TRBJ1-1; 9 bases agree with TRBD1. The CDR3 is made up of 15 amino acids. From germline, CDR1 is KGHSH and CDR2 LQKENI. With V trimmed by 5 bases and J by 6 bases, 10 bases remained unmatched. The CDR3 DNA reads as TGTGCCAGCTCATACAGACAGGGGGGAAGCCCTGAAGCTTTCTTT. Translating it yields CASSYRQGGSPEAFF.

This clone was counted once. The chain recombines TRBV27 with TRBJ2-7; possible D gene TRBD2, 5 bases. V dropped 5 bases and J dropped 0 bases, with 20 bases sitting between them. This CDR3 is 17 amino acids long. Germline values: CDR1 MNHEY, CDR2 SMNVEV (reference sequence). CDR3 loop: CASSPLVMVGSSYEQYF. The CDR3 DNA reads TGTGCCAGCAGTCCCCTAGTCATGGTGGGGAGCTCCTACGAGCAGTACTTC.

The chain recombines TRBV5-1 with TRBJ2-7; a weak D match, TRBD1 (6 bases). The CDR3 sequence is 14 residues long. V was clipped by 0 bases and J by 3 bases, with 10 bases between them. Germline CDR1 is SGHRS and CDR2 is YFSETQ. The CDR3 DNA reads as TGCGCCAGCAGCTTGGAGGACAGTCACTACGAGCAGTACTTC. Protein: CASSLEDSHYEQYF. Complete variable domain (other parts from reference TRBV5-1 and TRBJ2-7): KAGVTQTPRYLIKTRGQQVTLSCSPISGHRSVSWYQQTPGQGLQFLFEYFSETQRNKGNFPGRFSGRQFSNSRSEMNVSTLELGDSALYLCASSLEDSHYEQYFGPGTRLTVT.

V is TRBV11-2 and J is TRBJ1-1; the D is unclear. Trimming cost V 0 bases and J 4 bases, with 12 bases left between them. This CDR3 has 15 amino acids. Germline CDR1 and CDR2: SGHAT and FQNNGV. As DNA, the CDR3 is TGTGCCAGCAGCTTAGAAGGGCGGGCGGTCACTGAAGCTTTCTTT. This codes for CASSLEGRAVTEAFF.

The CDR3 here is CASSQGKGLGGYEQYF. The DNA for the CDR3 is TGTGCCAGCAGCCAAGGAAAGGGACTAGGTGGCTACGAGCAGTACTTC. The genes are TRBV3-1 (or the pseudogene TRBV3-2) and TRBJ2-7; 8 bases are shared with TRBD2. Germline values: CDR1 LGHDT, CDR2 YNNKEL (reference sequence). CDR3 length: 16 residues. V was clipped by 1 base and J by 3 bases; unmatched bases: 8.

This rearrangement joins TRBV9 to TRBJ2-7, with 7 bases that match TRBD1. The trim removed 4 bases at V and 6 bases at J, leaving 13 bases unmatched. This CDR3 is built from 15 residues. The V gene's germline CDR1 is SGDLS and CDR2 YYNGEE. The CDR3 DNA is TGTGCCAGCAGCCCAGTGACAGGGCTAAGCGGCGAGCAGTACTTC. This codes for CASSPVTGLSGEQYF.

This rearrangement joins TRBV11-2 to TRBJ2-1; D possibly corresponds to TRBD1 (6 bases). V lost 5 bases and J lost 4, with 18 bases in between. This CDR3 has 16 residues. Germline V lookup: CDR1 SGHAT, CDR2 FQNNGV. CDR3 DNA sequence: TGTGCCAGCAGCCCGTTCGCAGGGGTGGGATACAATGAGCAGTTCTTC. It yields the protein CASSPFAGVGYNEQFF.

This chain uses TRBV5-1 with TRBJ2-3; TRBD2 aligns across 11 bases. CDR3 length: 17 amino acids. The V gene end was trimmed by 6 bases and the J gene end by 5 bases; junction bases not matched to a gene: 14. CDR1 and CDR2 from the germline V gene are SGHRS and YFSETQ. This chain's CDR3 is CASNPPDSGGAGDTQYF. CDR3 sequence (DNA): TGCGCCAGCAACCCCCCGGATAGCGGGGGGGCTGGAGATACGCAGTATTTT.

This chain links TRBV11-3 with TRBJ2-7; 11 bases match TRBD2. J was trimmed by 0 bases and V by 2 bases; bases with no gene match: 6. Germline V gives CDR1 SGHNT, CDR2 YENEEA. The CDR3 has 17 residues. Here the CDR3 DNA reads TGTGCCAGCAGCTTACCCCTGGGACTAGCGGTCTCCTACGAGCAGTACTTC. It specifies CASSLPLGLAVSYEQYF.

This chain links TRBV6-5 with TRBJ2-7; TRBD2 aligns across 8 bases. V lost 0 bases, J lost 2 bases, and 6 bases stayed unmatched. Per germline, CDR1 MNHEY and CDR2 SVGAGI. CDR3 length: 16 amino acids. The CDR3, as DNA: TGTGCCAGCAGTTACTCGGGCCCGGGACTAGCCTACGAGCAGTACTTC. As protein: CASSYSGPGLAYEQYF.

V gene TRBV6-6 combines with J gene TRBJ2-3, with 7 nucleotides matching TRBD2. Trimming cost V 5 bases and J 0 bases; bases outside gene matches: 11. Germline V gene sequence: CDR1 MNHNY, CDR2 SVGAGI (reference sequence). The CDR3 spans 17 residues. Written as DNA, the CDR3 is TGTGCCAGCAGTCCCCTACTAGCGCCACATAGCACAGATACGCAGTATTTT. Encoded protein: CASSPLLAPHSTDTQYF.

V is TRBV15 and J is TRBJ2-7, with 8 bases that match TRBD1. Losses at the gene ends were 0 bases for V and 3 bases for J; bases not matched to a gene: 1. The CDR3 is 14 residues long. The germline gives CDR1 LNHNV, CDR2 YYDKDF (reference sequence). Here the CDR3 DNA reads TGTGCCACCAGCAGAGAGGACAGGGACTACGAGCAGTACTTC. Translated, it gives CATSREDRDYEQYF. The full variable domain, with the rest looked up from reference TRBV15 and TRBJ2-7, is DAMVIQNPRYQVTQFGKPVTLSCSQTLNHNVMYWYQQKSSQAPKLLFHYYDKDFNNEADTPDNFQSRRPNTSFCFLDIRSPGLGDTAMYLCATSREDRDYEQYFGPGTRLTVT.

This clone was detected only once. This chain's CDR3 is CASSLVVYRDNEQFF. The DNA for the CDR3 is TGTGCCAGCAGCTTAGTAGTATACAGAGACAATGAGCAGTTCTTC. The V call is TRBV7-9, the J call TRBJ2-1, with D hard to call. CDR3 length: 15 residues. V was pared by 1 base and J by 5 bases, with 12 bases between. Germline loops: CDR1 SEHNR, CDR2 FQNEAQ (reference sequence).

This chain joins TRBV11-3 and TRBJ2-3, with 7 positions matching TRBD2. J was trimmed by 2 bases and V by 0 bases; bases with no gene match: 8. The V gene's germline CDR1 is SGHNT and CDR2 YENEEA. The CDR3 covers 17 residues. CDR3 sequence: CASSLDFLAENTDTQYF. The CDR3 bases are TGTGCCAGCAGCTTAGATTTTCTAGCGGAGAACACAGATACGCAGTATTTT.

This clone was seen only a few times. The chain carries TRBV3-1 (or the pseudogene TRBV3-2) and TRBJ1-1; the match to TRBD1 covers 8 bases. The V gene end was trimmed by 3 bases and the J gene end by 4 bases; junction bases not matched to a gene: 4. The germline CDR1 and CDR2 sequences are LGHDT and YNNKEL (reference sequence). There are 14 residues in the CDR3. The CDR3 DNA sequence: TGTGCCAGCAGCCAGGACAGGGATACCACTGAAGCTTTCTTT. Its translation is CASSQDRDTTEAFF.

The chain uses TRBV12-5 and TRBJ2-1; 8 bases are shared with TRBD1. Losses at the gene ends were 4 bases for V and 0 bases for J; bases not matched to a gene: 8. This CDR3 comprises 17 residues. Germline CDR1 and CDR2: LGHNT and FRNRAP. In DNA form, the CDR3 reads TGTGCTAGTGGTTGGGGGACGGGACAGGTCTCCTACAATGAGCAGTTCTTC. Translated: CASGWGTGQVSYNEQFF.